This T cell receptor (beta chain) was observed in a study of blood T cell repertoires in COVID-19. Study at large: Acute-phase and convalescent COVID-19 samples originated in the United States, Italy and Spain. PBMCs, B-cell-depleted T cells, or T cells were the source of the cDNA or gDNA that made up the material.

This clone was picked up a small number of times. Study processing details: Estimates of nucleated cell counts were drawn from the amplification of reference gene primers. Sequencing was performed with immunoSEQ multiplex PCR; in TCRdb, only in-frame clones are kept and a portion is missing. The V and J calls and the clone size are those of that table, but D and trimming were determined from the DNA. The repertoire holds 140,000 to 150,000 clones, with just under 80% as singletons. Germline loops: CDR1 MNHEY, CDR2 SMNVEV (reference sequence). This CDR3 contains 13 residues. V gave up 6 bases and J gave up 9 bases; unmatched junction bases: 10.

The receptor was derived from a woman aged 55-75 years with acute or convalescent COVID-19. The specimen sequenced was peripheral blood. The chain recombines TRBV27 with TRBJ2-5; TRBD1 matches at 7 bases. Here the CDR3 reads CASRQDRVGPQYF. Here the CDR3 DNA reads TGTGCCAGCAGGCAAGACAGGGTAGGGCCCCAGTACTTC.